The 20 T cell receptor beta chains reported below all come from one sample, sequenced in a study of blood T cell repertoires in COVID-19. Clones were sequenced by immunoSEQ multiplex PCR, and TCRdb holds only the in-frame ones, with some missing. The table includes some 46,000 clones, 70% to 90% detected once. Sample: peripheral blood. The receptors stem from an elderly woman with COVID-19, enrolled during active disease.

The genes are TRBV11-2 and TRBJ1-2, with D perhaps TRBD1 (6 bases). The CDR3 loop spans 13 amino acids. The germline V gene has CDR1 SGHAT and CDR2 FQNNGV. Trimming cost V 3 bases and J 5 bases, with 10 bases left between them. This chain's CDR3 is CASSLDRVYGYTF. CDR3 bases: TGTGCCAGCAGCTTGGACAGAGTATATGGCTACACCTTC.

The chain employs TRBV19 and TRBJ2-7; 9 bases are shared with TRBD1. Germline CDR1 and CDR2: LNHDA and SQIVND (reference sequence). This CDR3 has 14 amino acids. V lost 3 bases, J lost 4 bases, and 4 bases stayed unmatched. CDR3 bases: TGTGCCAGTAGTATTACAGGGGGCGCGTACGAGCAGTACTTC. Amino acid sequence: CASSITGGAYEQYF.

This clone is medium-sized by share. The chain couples TRBV3-1 (or the pseudogene TRBV3-2) to TRBJ2-7; 7 bases fit TRBD1. The germline gives CDR1 LGHDT, CDR2 YNNKEL (reference sequence). This CDR3 is 13 amino acids long. V lost 4 bases and J lost 3; bases outside the gene matches: 3. CDR3 amino acids: CASSPTGFYEQYF. The CDR3 DNA reads as TGTGCCAGCAGCCCGACAGGGTTCTACGAGCAGTACTTC.

CDR3: CASSRTGGADTQYF. The CDR3 DNA reads TGTGCCAGCAGCCGGACAGGGGGTGCGGATACGCAGTATTTT. The rearrangement uses TRBV11-2 and TRBJ2-3; 10 bases align to TRBD1. CDR1 and CDR2 from the germline V gene are SGHAT and FQNNGV. The CDR3 runs 14 residues. V lost 5 bases to trimming and J lost 6 bases; unmatched junction nucleotides: 5.

CDR3 amino acids: CASSQDYGTGFYGYTF. In nucleotides, the CDR3 is TGCGCCAGCAGCCAAGATTATGGGACAGGCTTCTATGGCTACACCTTC. J is TRBJ1-2 and V is TRBV4-1, with TRBD1 matching over 8 bases. With 0 bases clipped from V and 4 bases from J, the junction kept 7 bases outside the gene matches. The germline V gene encodes CDR1 MGHRA and CDR2 YSYEKL. This CDR3 spans 16 amino acids.

The V gene is TRBV11-1, the J gene TRBJ2-1; possible D gene TRBD2, 6 bases. This CDR3 region has 15 residues. The V end lost 5 bases, the J end lost 5 bases, and 16 bases lay between the germline ends. The germline V gene has CDR1 SGHAT and CDR2 FQDESV (reference sequence). The CDR3 DNA reads as TGTGCCAGCAGCATCACCGGGACTCCCGACAATGAGCAGTTCTTC. Its translation: CASSITGTPDNEQFF.

This chain connects TRBV15 to TRBJ2-5, with 16 bases fitting TRBD2. V lost 1 base to trimming and J lost 5 bases; unmatched junction nucleotides: 7. Germline CDR1 reads LNHNV; CDR2 reads YYDKDF (reference sequence). The CDR3 is made up of 18 amino acids. The CDR3 DNA is TGTGCCACCAGCAGAGGCGGGACTAGCGGGGGGGCCCAGGAGACCCAGTACTTC. This codes for CATSRGGTSGGAQETQYF.

The chain has TRBV6-5 and TRBJ1-3; TRBD1 might be the D (5 bases). V shed 5 bases and J shed 0 bases, with 11 bases lying between them. CDR3 length equals 15 residues. Germline V gives CDR1 MNHEY, CDR2 SVGAGI. The DNA of the CDR3 is TGTGCCAGCAGTCCTACAGGTACCTCTGGAAACACCATATATTTT. Amino acid sequence: CASSPTGTSGNTIYF.

This clone was observed once. V is TRBV7-2 and J is TRBJ2-3; a weak D match, TRBD2 (6 bases). V lost 5 bases and J lost 0, with 12 bases in between. The germline gives CDR1 SGHTA, CDR2 FQGNSA. The CDR3 covers 15 residues. DNA for the CDR3: TGTGCCAGCAGCGAAAGACTAGTCAGCACAGATACGCAGTATTTT. It codes for CASSERLVSTDTQYF.

The V call is TRBV28, the J call TRBJ2-1; 16 nucleotides agree with TRBD2. In germline, CDR1 is MDHEN, CDR2 SYDVKM. V was pared by 5 bases and J by 9 bases, with 7 bases of the junction left unmatched. The CDR3 consists of 16 residues. The DNA for the CDR3 is TGTGCCAGCAGTCCCCCGGGACTAGCGGGAGGGCCTGAGCAGTTCTTC. Protein: CASSPPGLAGGPEQFF.

This clone was observed once. V gene TRBV6-5 combines with J gene TRBJ2-7, with D possibly matching TRBD2 (6 bases). Germline CDR1 reads MNHEY; CDR2 reads SVGAGI. The CDR3 is 12 amino acids. Between the trimmed V and J ends, which lost 10 bases and 1 base, there was a span of 11 bases. CDR3 sequence (DNA): TGTGCCACTGGGACTTTATCCTACGAGCAGTACTTC. Amino acid sequence: CATGTLSYEQYF.

The rearrangement links TRBV27 to TRBJ2-7; D is perhaps TRBD1 (6 bases). Trimming stripped 4 bases from V and 2 bases from J, with 18 bases between. Germline V gives CDR1 MNHEY, CDR2 SMNVEV (reference sequence). The CDR3 runs 16 residues. The CDR3, as DNA: TGTGCCAGCAGTTCGATATACAGGGATCCGACCTACGAGCAGTACTTC. The encoded protein is CASSSIYRDPTYEQYF.

The gene calls are TRBV2 and TRBJ1-6; D is possibly TRBD1 (5 bases). Trimming shortened V by 4 bases and J by 7 bases, and 17 bases separated the two germline ends. Germline V gene sequence: CDR1 SNHLY, CDR2 FYNNEI. The CDR3 runs 16 residues. The CDR3 sequence is CASSGVSTKGNSPLHF. The CDR3 region has the DNA TGTGCCAGCAGTGGGGTCTCCACAAAGGGGAATTCACCCCTCCACTTT.

This clone was detected only once. The chain employs TRBV5-4 and TRBJ2-7; D not certain. Trimming cost V 1 base and J 1 base, with 6 bases left between them. The CDR3 sequence is 13 residues long. Germline V gene data show CDR1 as SGHNT and CDR2 as YYREEE (reference sequence). The CDR3 nucleotides read TGTGCCAGCAGCTTGTCTCAGTCCTACGAGCAGTACTTC. Protein sequence: CASSLSQSYEQYF.

The chain combines TRBV9 with TRBJ2-1; a possible D gene is TRBD2 (5 bases). The CDR3 runs to 13 residues. V lost 0 bases and J lost 10, with 11 bases in between. Germline values: CDR1 SGDLS, CDR2 YYNGEE. The CDR3 is CASSVVELGEQFF. CDR3 coding DNA: TGTGCCAGCAGCGTAGTTGAACTAGGCGAGCAGTTCTTC.

This clone was recorded once. The CDR3 sequence is CASSYSYGGYEQYF. CDR3 DNA: TGTGCCAGCAGTTACTCCTACGGGGGCTACGAGCAGTACTTC. The chain has TRBV6-6 and TRBJ2-7, with D perhaps matching TRBD2 (6 bases). CDR3 length: 14 residues. The V end lost 0 bases, the J end lost 3 bases, and 9 bases lay between the germline ends. Germline-derived CDR1 and CDR2 are MNHNY and SVGAGI (reference sequence).

The V call is TRBV12-3 or TRBV12-4, the J call TRBJ2-1; D is unclear. V was shortened by 3 bases and J by 4 bases, with 7 bases between the two germline ends. The CDR3 has 13 residues. DNA of the CDR3: TGTGCCAGCAGTTTTTTCCTGTACAATGAGCAGTTCTTC. As protein: CASSFFLYNEQFF.

This chain links TRBV28 with TRBJ2-3; TRBD2 agrees at 11 bases. The CDR3 has 15 amino acids. CDR1 and CDR2 from the germline V gene are MDHEN and SYDVKM. The V and J ends lost 8 bases and 0 bases, in that order; junction bases with no gene match: 4. DNA of the CDR3: TGTGCCAGCGAGTTAGCGGGAGGGAGCACAGATACGCAGTATTTT. It is translated as CASELAGGSTDTQYF. Complete variable domain (other parts from reference TRBV28 and TRBJ2-3): DVKVTQSSRYLVKRTGEKVFLECVQDMDHENMFWYRQDPGLGLRLIYFSYDVKMKEKGDIPEGYSVSREKKERFSLILESASTNQTSMYLCASELAGGSTDTQYFGPGTRLTVL.

The chain combines TRBV7-2 with TRBJ2-5; 8 nucleotides agree with TRBD2. In germline, CDR1 is SGHTA, CDR2 FQGNSA. The V segment lost 5 bases and the J segment 2 bases; nucleotides outside the gene matches: 4. This CDR3 contains 14 residues. CDR3 sequence (DNA): TGTGCCAGCAGCCCCGGGACTAGTCAAGAGACCCAGTACTTC. It is translated as CASSPGTSQETQYF.

The chain employs TRBV6-2 or TRBV6-3 and TRBJ1-5, with 7 bases fitting TRBD1. The CDR3 length is 15 residues. The trim removed 6 bases at V and 1 base at J, leaving 6 bases unmatched. The germline gives CDR1 MNHEY, CDR2 SVGEGT. CDR3 nucleotides: TGTGCCAGCAGCCTCGGGACAGTAAGCAATCAGCCCCAGCATTTT. It translates to CASSLGTVSNQPQHF.